This paragraph covers one TCR beta chain sequence. A read error may produce the germline difference seen at one junction end. These data belong to a study of CD8+ T cells in alopecia areata. The overall study: Treated patients were dosed with oral tofacitinib, taking 5 to 10 mg twice daily.

Sequencing templates came from extracted RNA that was reverse transcribed into cDNA. Sequencing used immunoSEQ multiplex PCR; TCRdb keeps in-frame clones, though not all of them. The table lists about 97,000 clones, about two fifths of them singletons, with approximately 1.5% in the top ten. This receptor was identified in a human donor with alopecia areata. Input material: CD4+ T cells sorted from blood.

The DNA of the CDR3 is TGTGCCGGCAGGGGCCAAAGGGTAGATACGCAGTATTTT. Protein product: CAGRGQRVDTQYF. This sequence joins TRBV2 and TRBJ2-3; perhaps TRBD1 as D (6 bases). There are 13 residues in the CDR3. Germline lookup yields CDR1 SNHLY and CDR2 FYNNEI.